One sample yielded the 29 T cell receptor beta chains listed below, sequenced in a study of T cells in Graves' hyperthyroidism and ophthalmopathy. TCR beta CDR3 regions were amplified from RNA. The HTBI primer set served for first-round RT-PCR of the TCR CDR3. TCRdb analysed the multiplex PCR reads with MiXCR anew, one entry per CDR3 protein. The sample contains about 520,000 distinct CDR3 sequences, around 22% of which appear only once. Material: blood. These receptors all come from a woman aged 30 to 39 with Graves' ophthalmopathy.

This clonotype appeared many times. The rearrangement uses TRBV24-1 and TRBJ2-2; 12 positions agree with TRBD2. J gave up 3 bases and V 4 bases, and 5 bases lay outside the gene matches. The CDR3 sequence is 17 residues long. Germline loops: CDR1 KGHDR, CDR2 SFDVKD. CDR3 protein: CATSEASGGAYTGELFF. Written as DNA, the CDR3 is TGTGCCACCAGTGAGGCTAGCGGGGGGGCCTACACCGGGGAGCTGTTTTTT.

This clonotype has at least ten counts. V is TRBV7-8 and J is TRBJ1-1; no firm D call. The germline gives CDR1 SGHVS, CDR2 FQNEAQ. The CDR3 contains 13 residues. The germline V and J ends were trimmed by 0 bases and 1 base, with 3 bases remaining between them. CDR3 nucleotide sequence: TGTGCCAGCAGCTTAGCCCCGAACACTGAAGCTTTCTTT. Translation gives CASSLAPNTEAFF.

This clonotype appeared many times. The gene calls are TRBV10-3 and TRBJ1-1; D call uncertain. The V end was cut by 0 bases, the J end by 1 base, with 6 bases between. Germline CDR1 ENHRY, CDR2 SYGVKD. The length of the CDR3 is 14 residues. CDR3: CAISESMSNTEAFF. Written as DNA, the CDR3 is TGTGCCATCAGTGAGTCGATGTCGAACACTGAAGCTTTCTTT.

This clonotype was seen just once. This rearrangement joins TRBV15 to TRBJ1-2; no reliable D call. Trimming took 5 bases from V and 8 from J, leaving 12 bases between them. Per the germline V gene, CDR1 is LNHNV and CDR2 is YYDKDF (reference sequence). The CDR3 has 12 amino acids. CDR3 nucleotides: TGTGCCACCAGCCGAGTACCCGGAGGCTACACCTTC. This gives the protein CATSRVPGGYTF.

This clonotype was counted many times. The chain combines TRBV7-2 with TRBJ2-7; possibly TRBD1 for D (5 bases). This CDR3 region has 12 residues. The V gene's germline CDR1 is SGHTA and CDR2 FQGNSA. V lost 4 bases and J lost 9, with 13 bases in between. CDR3 residues: CASSSDISGQYF. As DNA, the CDR3 is TGTGCCAGCAGCTCGGACATCTCGGGGCAGTACTTC.

The rearrangement links TRBV6-1 to TRBJ2-7; D not certain. Trimming pared 1 base from V and 5 bases from J, leaving 18 bases between. In germline, CDR1 is MNHNS, CDR2 SASEGT. CDR3 length equals 16 residues. The CDR3 reads CASSEDGALGGDEQYF. DNA of the CDR3: TGTGCCAGCAGTGAAGATGGAGCACTCGGTGGGGACGAGCAGTACTTC.

The rearrangement links TRBV11-2 to TRBJ2-6, with 8 positions matching TRBD1. The CDR3 totals 17 residues. Trimming took 8 bases from V and 0 from J; bases not matched to a gene: 9. The germline V gene has CDR1 SGHAT and CDR2 FQNNGV. CDR3: CASRYRGIHSGANVLTF. CDR3 DNA: TGTGCCAGCCGTTACAGGGGGATCCACTCTGGGGCCAACGTCCTGACTTTC.

This clonotype was detected ten times or more. CDR3 in amino acids: CASSSLDRNTGELFF. DNA for the CDR3: TGTGCCAGCAGCTCCCTTGACAGGAACACCGGGGAGCTGTTTTTT. This chain links TRBV7-2 with TRBJ2-2; a possible D gene is TRBD1 (5 bases). Germline V CDR1 and CDR2: SGHTA, FQGNSA. This CDR3 has 15 residues. Between the trimmed V and J ends, which lost 4 bases and 1 base, there was a span of 10 bases.

The chain has TRBV4-3 and TRBJ2-7, with TRBD1 identical over 7 bases. Germline V gene data show CDR1 as LGHNA and CDR2 as YSLEER. J lost 0 bases, V lost 1 base, and 3 bases had no gene match. This CDR3 spans 15 amino acids. The CDR3 nucleotides read TGCGCCAGCAGCCAAGTTAGGGACAGCTCCTACGAGCAGTACGTC. It codes for CASSQVRDSSYEQYV.

Many counts were recorded for this clonotype. V and J are TRBV7-2 and TRBJ2-7; D may be TRBD1 (6 bases). Germline V gives CDR1 SGHTA, CDR2 FQGNSA. The germline V and J ends were trimmed by 4 bases and 6 bases, with 22 bases remaining between them. CDR3 length: 16 amino acids. CDR3 bases: TGTGCCAGCAGCTACCAGGGTACATGGGCAGGGGTCGAGCAGTACTTC. Translated: CASSYQGTWAGVEQYF.

At least ten counts were recorded for this clonotype. The chain carries TRBV28 and TRBJ2-7; D is possibly TRBD2 (5 bases). The germline gives CDR1 MDHEN, CDR2 SYDVKM. Trimming took off 6 bases at V and 4 bases at J, with 13 bases between the two ends. CDR3 length: 13 amino acids. The CDR3 coding sequence is TGTGCCAGCAGAGGGCGGGCCGAATACGAGCAGTACTTC. The encoded protein is CASRGRAEYEQYF.

The rearrangement uses TRBV30 and TRBJ2-5; 9 bases fit TRBD2. Trimming took 0 bases from V and 5 from J; bases not matched to a gene: 1. CDR3 length: 13 residues. Germline V gene lookup returns CDR1 GTSNPN and CDR2 SVGIG (reference sequence). This CDR3 reads CAWSVGLAETQYF. CDR3 in DNA: TGTGCCTGGAGTGTAGGACTAGCGGAGACCCAGTACTTC.

This clonotype came up many times. The V gene is TRBV6-5, the J gene TRBJ1-2, with 10 bases aligning to TRBD1. With 4 bases clipped from V and 6 bases from J, the junction kept 5 bases outside the gene matches. Germline-derived CDR1 and CDR2 are MNHEY and SVGAGI. CDR3 length: 14 residues. CDR3 region: CASSSPTGGHGYTF. As DNA, the CDR3 is TGTGCCAGCAGTTCCCCGACAGGGGGCCATGGCTACACCTTC.

This chain uses TRBV6-1 with TRBJ2-5; D is unresolved. This CDR3 spans 14 amino acids. The germline gives CDR1 MNHNS, CDR2 SASEGT. Trimming removed 2 bases at V and 3 bases at J, with 10 bases between. CDR3 region: CASSERTTKETQYF. In DNA, the CDR3 is TGTGCCAGCAGTGAACGAACTACGAAAGAGACCCAGTACTTC.

This clonotype was observed at least ten times. The V call is TRBV5-1, the J call TRBJ1-1; D is undetermined. V dropped 2 bases and J dropped 7 bases, with 12 bases sitting between them. Germline V gene lookup returns CDR1 SGHRS and CDR2 YFSETQ. CDR3 length: 13 residues. The CDR3 sequence is CASSLTGSGEAFF. The DNA of the CDR3 is TGCGCCAGCAGCTTAACCGGGTCAGGTGAAGCTTTCTTT.

This clonotype appeared many times. CDR3 region: CASSPLDGNYGYTF. In DNA form, the CDR3 reads TGTGCCAGTAGTCCCTTGGACGGGAACTATGGCTACACCTTC. J is TRBJ1-2 and V is TRBV19; D not resolved. CDR1 LNHDA and CDR2 SQIVND come from the germline V gene (reference sequence). V lost 5 bases, J lost 2 bases, and 12 bases lay in between. The CDR3 has 14 amino acids. The full variable domain, completed using reference TRBV19 and TRBJ1-2, is DGGITQSPKYLFRKEGQNVTLSCEQNLNHDAMYWYRQDPGQGLRLIYYSQIVNDFQKGDIAEGYSVSREKKESFPLTVTSAQKNPTAFYLCASSPLDGNYGYTFGSGTRLTVV.

There are a few counts of this clonotype. This sequence joins TRBV6-1 and TRBJ2-5; 7 bases fit TRBD1. This CDR3 region has 15 residues. The germline CDR1 and CDR2 sequences are MNHNS and SASEGT. Trimming took 6 bases from V and 5 from J; bases not matched to a gene: 12. The CDR3 DNA reads TGTGCCAGCAGCATGACAGGGAAAAGGGGTGAGACCCAGTACTTC. Translating gives CASSMTGKRGETQYF.

The chain employs TRBV5-4 and TRBJ2-2; TRBD1 matches 7 bases. The V segment lost 4 bases and the J segment 7 bases; nucleotides outside the gene matches: 10. Germline V gives CDR1 SGHNT, CDR2 YYREEE (reference sequence). This CDR3 is 15 amino acids long. The CDR3 spells CASSVTGLFDGELFF. CDR3 nucleotide sequence: TGTGCCAGCAGCGTGACAGGGCTATTTGACGGGGAGCTGTTTTTT.

The V call is TRBV6-2 or TRBV6-3, the J call TRBJ1-1, with D unclear. V was trimmed by 6 bases and J by 4 bases, leaving 15 bases between them. The germline CDR1 and CDR2 sequences are MNHEY and SVGEGT. This CDR3 region has 14 residues. CDR3 sequence reads: CASRWTERATEAFF. Here the CDR3 DNA reads TGTGCCAGCAGATGGACGGAAAGAGCCACTGAAGCTTTCTTT.

The table lists this clonotype with many counts. The V gene is TRBV7-2, the J gene TRBJ1-5, with a weak D call TRBD1 (5 bases). CDR1 SGHTA and CDR2 FQGNSA come from the germline V gene. CDR3 size: 14 residues. V was clipped by 1 base and J by 6 bases, with 10 bases between them. Here the CDR3 DNA reads TGTGCCAGCAGCTTAGGGGGGGGGATTCAGCCCCAGCATTTT. Translation gives CASSLGGGIQPQHF.

The gene calls are TRBV11-2 and TRBJ2-7; the D gene is possibly TRBD2 (6 bases). From germline, CDR1 is SGHAT and CDR2 FQNNGV. The CDR3 loop spans 16 amino acids. The ends were cut back, 0 bases at V and 3 bases at J, with 15 bases in the middle. DNA of the CDR3: TGTGCCAGCAGCTTAGATTTGGGACTTCTGAACTACGAGCAGTACTTC. Amino acid sequence: CASSLDLGLLNYEQYF.

V is TRBV15 and J is TRBJ1-3, with 9 bases matching TRBD1. Trimming cost V 7 bases and J 4 bases; bases outside gene matches: 5. This CDR3 has 14 residues. Germline CDR1 and CDR2: LNHNV and YYDKDF (reference sequence). This chain's CDR3 is CATTGTGFGNTIYF. In DNA, the CDR3 is TGTGCCACCACCGGGACAGGGTTCGGAAACACCATATATTTT.

This clonotype was detected ten times or more. J is TRBJ1-5 and V is TRBV28; a possible D gene is TRBD1 (6 bases). Germline lookup yields CDR1 MDHEN and CDR2 SYDVKM. V lost 5 bases to trimming and J lost 2 bases, with 13 bases between them. The CDR3 runs to 15 residues. The CDR3 nucleotides read TGTGCCAGCAGTCCACAGGGATGGGGCAATCAGCCCCAGCATTTT. This codes for CASSPQGWGNQPQHF.

This clonotype was seen a handful of times. The V call is TRBV6-1, the J call TRBJ2-7, with a tentative D call TRBD2 (5 bases). The CDR3 runs to 15 residues. Germline CDR1 reads MNHNS; CDR2 reads SASEGT. Trimming left V 7 bases short and J 1 base short, with 17 bases between. CDR3: CASNDGVRWSYEQYF. The CDR3 DNA sequence: TGTGCCAGCAATGACGGGGTCAGGTGGTCCTACGAGCAGTACTTC.

This chain connects TRBV6-5 to TRBJ2-7; TRBD2 aligns across 9 bases. J gave up 6 bases and V 0 bases, and 6 bases lay outside the gene matches. Germline V lookup: CDR1 MNHEY, CDR2 SVGAGI. This CDR3 has 15 residues. The CDR3 sequence is CASSYSSGSPVEQYF. In nucleotides, the CDR3 is TGTGCCAGCAGTTACTCTAGCGGGAGCCCAGTCGAGCAGTACTTC.

This clonotype was picked up many times. The chain carries TRBV20-1 and TRBJ2-7, with D perhaps given as TRBD1 or TRBD2 (5 bases each). There are 12 residues in the CDR3. The germline V and J ends were trimmed by 6 bases and 3 bases, with 12 bases remaining between them. CDR1 and CDR2 from the germline V gene are DFQATT and SNEGSKA (reference sequence). The CDR3 bases are TGCAGTGCCAGGGACCAACTCTACGAGCAGTACTTC. Protein product: CSARDQLYEQYF.

V and J are TRBV2 and TRBJ2-2, with TRBD2 matching over 8 bases. Germline lookup yields CDR1 SNHLY and CDR2 FYNNEI. J gave up 6 bases and V 6 bases, and 9 bases lay outside the gene matches. This CDR3 contains 15 residues. Here the CDR3 reads CASRRSGSGSGELFF. The CDR3 DNA follows: TGTGCCAGCAGACGAAGCGGGAGTGGTTCCGGGGAGCTGTTTTTT.

This chain's CDR3 is CASSLWGQGSGANVLTF. The CDR3 coding sequence is TGTGCCAGCAGTTTATGGGGACAGGGCAGTGGGGCCAACGTCCTGACTTTC. This chain uses TRBV12-3 or TRBV12-4 with TRBJ2-6; 9 bases map to TRBD1. Trimming removed 2 bases from V and 3 bases from J; junction bases left unmatched: 5. This CDR3 contains 17 residues.

This clonotype came up many times. The chain is built from TRBV30 and TRBJ2-5; 10 bases are a match to TRBD2. Per germline, CDR1 GTSNPN and CDR2 SVGIG (reference sequence). V was pared by 0 bases and J by 2 bases, with 0 bases of the junction left unmatched. CDR3 length: 14 residues. The CDR3 nucleotides are TGTGCCTGGAGTGTGACTAGCGGGCAAGAGACCCAGTACTTC. Its translation: CAWSVTSGQETQYF.